The present TCR beta chain was sequenced within a study of early T cells in non-severe SARS-CoV-2 infection (dated by TCRdb to 2020 to 2022). Some background on the complete study: Because TCR sequencing relied on bulk RNA taken from unsorted whole blood, pairing of alpha and beta chains was not possible. The paper's findings and limits, for the study overall: VDJdb matching was skewed toward anti-spike CD8 responses and likely underestimated virus-specific expansions, missing private and CD4 specificities.

The study was a case-control design nested within a healthcare worker cohort in London, UK, with weekly nasopharyngeal swab PCR tests and blood sampling. Healthcare workers were enrolled in the week of the UK lockdown, from 23 to 31 March 2020, and were followed every week for up to roughly 16 weeks. Its CDR3 holds 14 amino acids, cysteine through phenylalanine. The retained sequence is limited to the CDR3, 42 bases, with the frame set at the first base. V gives up 5 bases and J gives up 3 bases, and the segment between their germline ends measures 14 bases. The germline V gene yields SGHTA for CDR1 and FQGNSA for CDR2. The library was built by means of 5' RACE. TCRdb records NextSeq 500 as the sequencer. In the TCR library protocol, unique molecular identifiers were attached to individual cDNA molecules to correct for PCR bias and sequencing error. Sequencing covered both TCR alpha and beta chains, and within each sample the abundances of alpha and beta sequences were tightly co-correlated. The paper's processing steps were these. Decombinator V4 was used to annotate the V gene, J gene and CDR3 of the TCR sequences. Expanded TCRs were defined as changing significantly between any two time points under a Poisson model with p below 0.0001. TCR abundances were normalised to the total number of TCRs sequenced per sample and were expressed as counts per million. MAIT TCRs were defined by TRAV1-2 paired with TRAJ12, TRAJ20 or TRAJ33, and iNKT TCRs by TRAV10 paired with TRAJ18. VDJdb, accessed on 1 November 2021, was searched for TCRs annotated for CMV, EBV and SARS-CoV-2, and TCRs annotated for more than one antigen were excluded. TCRdb took the public reads, trimmed them with fastp at Q25, ran MiXCR for clone calling and kept in-frame beta chains. Records with the same CDR3 protein are collapsed into one entry carrying the most frequent genes and DNA. It is TCRdb's table, rather than the study itself, that gives the V and J calls and clone size. The sample includes tens of thousands of distinct CDR3 sequences, with roughly 10% observed a single time. The biggest ten clones account for under 15% of the sample.

In the case of this clonotype: Its antigen is still unknown. There are no base qualities to consult, and no much larger clone falls within one base.

The source is an adult who was a healthcare worker with PCR-confirmed SARS-CoV-2 infection or an uninfected control (not recorded which). Sequenced input: whole blood. This receptor chain uses TRBV7-2 and TRBJ2-7, with a tentative D gene TRBD1 over 5 matching bases. The CDR3 protein sequence reads: CASSPALRDYEQYF. Here is the DNA: TGTGCCAGCAGCCCAGCCCTCAGGGACTACGAGCAGTACTTC.